This section outlines one T cell receptor beta chain sequence together with its context. The data were obtained in a study of blood T cell repertoires in COVID-19. Original methodology: Amplification with reference gene primers provided the estimates of nucleated cell counts. The repertoire was sequenced with immunoSEQ multiplex PCR; TCRdb's copy has only in-frame clones and lacks some. The DNA was the basis for D and trimming; V, J and clone size are from that table. The sample carries 250,000 to 350,000 clones, 88% recorded once. CDR3 length: 16 amino acids. V lost 2 bases, J lost 4 bases, and 21 bases lay in between. Germline V lookup: CDR1 GTSNPN, CDR2 SVGIG (reference sequence).

The sample comprised peripheral blood. This TCR was sampled from a woman aged 50 to 60 with active or convalescent COVID-19. J is TRBJ2-7 and V is TRBV30; a weak D match, TRBD2 (6 bases). CDR3 DNA: TGTGCCTGGAGTAATATAAGAACTAGCCTCGCTTACGAGCAGTACTTC. It yields the protein CAWSNIRTSLAYEQYF.